This T cell receptor beta chain emerged from a study of shared clonotypes between healthy human individuals. The authors loaded roughly 200 ng DNA, approximately 30,000 T cell genomes, into sorted-subset replicate PCRs. Sequencing was performed with immunoSEQ multiplex PCR; in TCRdb, only in-frame clones are kept and a portion is missing. Of about 2.1 million clones listed, 85% to 95% are singletons. Germline-derived CDR1 and CDR2 are MDHEN and SYDVKM. The V end was cut by 8 bases, the J end by 0 bases, with 4 bases between. The CDR3 extends over 11 amino acids. Naive CD8 cells were CD45RO-negative, positively selected for CCR7, excluding terminally differentiated effector memory CD45RA+ cells. This clone appeared a single time.

Input material: naive CD8+ T cells from PBMCs. The clonotype comes from a man aged 18-30 years in good health. Some clones in this sample may be carry-over from other donors' samples. The rearrangement links TRBV28 to TRBJ1-1; unclear D gene. The CDR3 region has the DNA TGTGCCAGCCAGGTGAACACTGAAGCTTTCTTT. It specifies CASQVNTEAFF.